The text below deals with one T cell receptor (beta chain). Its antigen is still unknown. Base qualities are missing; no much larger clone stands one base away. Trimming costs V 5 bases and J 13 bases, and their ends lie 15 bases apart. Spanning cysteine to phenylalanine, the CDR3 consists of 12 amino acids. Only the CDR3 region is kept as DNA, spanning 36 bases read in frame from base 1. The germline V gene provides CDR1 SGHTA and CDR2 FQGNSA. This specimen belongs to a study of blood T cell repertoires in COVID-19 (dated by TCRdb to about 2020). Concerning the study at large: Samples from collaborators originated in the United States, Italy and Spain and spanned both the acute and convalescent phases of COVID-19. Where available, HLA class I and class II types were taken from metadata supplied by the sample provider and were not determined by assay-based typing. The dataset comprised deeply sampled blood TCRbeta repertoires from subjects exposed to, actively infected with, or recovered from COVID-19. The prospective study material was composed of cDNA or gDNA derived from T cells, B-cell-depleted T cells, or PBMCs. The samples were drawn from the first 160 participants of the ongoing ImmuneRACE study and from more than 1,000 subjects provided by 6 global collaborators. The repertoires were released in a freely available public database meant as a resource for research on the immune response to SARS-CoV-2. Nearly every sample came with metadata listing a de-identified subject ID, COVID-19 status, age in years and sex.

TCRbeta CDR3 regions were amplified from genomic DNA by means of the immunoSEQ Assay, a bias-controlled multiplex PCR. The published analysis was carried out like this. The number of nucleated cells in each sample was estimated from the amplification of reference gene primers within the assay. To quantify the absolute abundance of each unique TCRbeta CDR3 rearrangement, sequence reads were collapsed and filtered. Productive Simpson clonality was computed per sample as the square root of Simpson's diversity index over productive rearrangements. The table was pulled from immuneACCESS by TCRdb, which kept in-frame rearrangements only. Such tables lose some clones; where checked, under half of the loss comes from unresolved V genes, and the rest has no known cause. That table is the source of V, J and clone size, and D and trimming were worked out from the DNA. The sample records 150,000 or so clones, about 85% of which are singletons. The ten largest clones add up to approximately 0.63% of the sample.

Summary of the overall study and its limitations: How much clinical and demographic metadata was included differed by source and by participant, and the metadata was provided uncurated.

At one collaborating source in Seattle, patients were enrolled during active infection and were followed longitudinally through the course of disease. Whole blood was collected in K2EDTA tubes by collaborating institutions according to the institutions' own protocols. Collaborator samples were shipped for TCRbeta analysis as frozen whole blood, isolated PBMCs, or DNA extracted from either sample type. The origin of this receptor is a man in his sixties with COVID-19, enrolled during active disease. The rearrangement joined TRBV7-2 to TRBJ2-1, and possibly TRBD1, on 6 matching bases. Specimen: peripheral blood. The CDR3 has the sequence CASSRTGYFQFF. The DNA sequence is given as TGTGCCAGCAGCCGAACAGGGTACTTTCAGTTCTTC.